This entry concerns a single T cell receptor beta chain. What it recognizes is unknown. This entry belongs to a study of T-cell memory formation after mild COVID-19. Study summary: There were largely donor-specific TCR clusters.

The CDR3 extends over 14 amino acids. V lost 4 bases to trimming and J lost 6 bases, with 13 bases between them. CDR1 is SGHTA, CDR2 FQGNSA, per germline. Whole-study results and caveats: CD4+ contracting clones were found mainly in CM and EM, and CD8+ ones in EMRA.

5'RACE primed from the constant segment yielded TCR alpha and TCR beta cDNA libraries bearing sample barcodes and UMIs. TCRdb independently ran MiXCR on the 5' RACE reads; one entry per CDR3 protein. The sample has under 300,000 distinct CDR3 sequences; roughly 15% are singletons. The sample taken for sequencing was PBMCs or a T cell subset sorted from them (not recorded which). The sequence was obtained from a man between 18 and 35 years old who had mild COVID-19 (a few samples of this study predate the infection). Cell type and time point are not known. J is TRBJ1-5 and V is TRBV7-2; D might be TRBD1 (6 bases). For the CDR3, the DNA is TGTGCCAGCAGCTCCCGACAGGCCCCTCAGCCCCAGCATTTT. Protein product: CASSSRQAPQPQHF.